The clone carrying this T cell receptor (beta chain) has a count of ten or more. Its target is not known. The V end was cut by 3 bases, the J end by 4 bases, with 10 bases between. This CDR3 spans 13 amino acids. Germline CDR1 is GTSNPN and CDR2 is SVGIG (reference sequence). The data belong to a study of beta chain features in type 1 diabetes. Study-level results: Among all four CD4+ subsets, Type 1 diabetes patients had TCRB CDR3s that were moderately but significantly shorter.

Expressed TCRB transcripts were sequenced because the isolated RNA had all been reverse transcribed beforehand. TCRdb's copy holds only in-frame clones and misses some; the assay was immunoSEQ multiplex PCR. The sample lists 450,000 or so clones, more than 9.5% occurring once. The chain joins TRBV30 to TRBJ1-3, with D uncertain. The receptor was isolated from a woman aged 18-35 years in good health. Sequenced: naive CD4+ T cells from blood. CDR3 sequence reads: CAWRKVSGNTIYF. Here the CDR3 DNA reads TGTGCCTGGAGAAAGGTGTCGGGAAACACCATATATTTT.